This TCR beta chain was found in a study of T-cell reconstitution after alpha-beta-depleted transplantation in children (dated by TCRdb to the mid-2010s). Turning to the overall study: Using TCR repertoire profiling, the study quantitatively followed how T-cell immune reconstitution unfolded in children after TCRalphabeta/CD19-depleted allogeneic hematopoietic cell transplantation. What the research found in general, with its limitations: In some patients, the high TCRbeta diversity seen at day 60 was put down to recipient T cells and intrathymic progenitors that had survived conditioning. Over the following months the frequencies of hyperexpanded clones went down, and after one year T-cell counts and TCRbeta diversity were mostly credited to newly produced T cells. The apparently early alphabetaT-cell count recovery about two months after transplant was reportedly dependent on only several hundred rapidly expanded clones derived from non-depleted graft cells.

Library method: PCR. The instrument given in TCRdb is Illumina HiSeq 2500. TCR libraries were prepared with molecular barcoding, using unique molecular identifiers to normalize TCRbeta repertoire quantification. The raw public data were reprocessed by TCRdb itself: fastp quality trimming at Q25, MiXCR clonotype calling, in-frame beta chains only. Every CDR3 protein is listed once, alongside the most common genes and DNA of its rows. The sample table shows 540,000 or so distinct CDR3 sequences, and under 25% are seen once. Roughly 15% of the sample is in the top ten clones. From the cysteine up to the phenylalanine, the CDR3 has a length of 15 residues. Left in the record is the CDR3 DNA by itself, 45 bases read in frame from the first base. At the junction V is shortened by 3 bases and J by 6 bases; bases outside the gene matches: 14. Reading the germline V gene gives CDR1 SQVTM and CDR2 ANQGSEA. Notes on this clonotype: Its binding antigen is unknown. There are no base qualities to consult, and no much larger clone falls within one base.

Interpreted using the paper, the treatment or condition label stands for: allogeneic hematopoietic cell transplantation with graft depleted of TCRalphabeta T cells and CD19 B cells. Transplant recipients were children who received TCRalphabeta/CD19-depleted allogeneic hematopoietic cell grafts. The chain is assembled from TRBV29-1 and TRBJ2-7; 7 of the junction bases match TRBD1. This receptor was taken from a boy less than two years old who had a stem cell transplant for acute myeloid leukemia, so the T cells may come from the graft donor. This material consisted of PBMCs, mostly from graft donor cells, taken 360 days after TCRalphabeta/CD19-depleted stem cell transplant. DNA sequence: TGCAGCGTTGAGATGACAGGGAAGGGGTCGGGCGAGCAGTACTTC. This encodes CSVEMTGKGSGEQYF.